This T cell receptor beta chain stems from a study of blood T cell repertoires in COVID-19. Study context: COVID-19 samples collected from the United States, Italy and Spain covered acute and convalescent phases. PBMCs, B-cell-depleted T cells, or T cells provided the cDNA or gDNA that made up the material.

As handled by the study authors: How many nucleated cells were present was estimated from reference gene primer amplification. Using immunoSEQ multiplex PCR, the repertoire was profiled, and TCRdb retains in-frame clones only, with some absent. V and J calls and clone size follow that table, whereas D and trimming were derived from the DNA. The sample has 250,000 to 300,000 clones, 82% seen once; the top ten hold less than 4%. After removal of 4 bases from V and 4 bases from J, the junction contained 15 bases not matched to a gene. Germline CDR1 and CDR2: SGHDT and YYEEEE. The CDR3 runs 18 residues. The receptor's source is a woman aged 18-30 years with acute or convalescent COVID-19. This chain links TRBV5-6 with TRBJ2-3; the match to TRBD2 covers 10 bases. Sequencing was performed on peripheral blood. The CDR3 DNA reads as TGTGCCAGCAGCCTTACTCTCCCCGGGACTAGCGTCTCAGATACGCAGTATTTT. Protein product: CASSLTLPGTSVSDTQYF.